The T cell receptor (beta chain) under discussion was sequenced for a study of blood T cell repertoires in COVID-19. TCRdb's table, derived via immunoSEQ multiplex PCR, lists solely in-frame clones and lacks some. The sample records about 240,000 clones, about four fifths being singletons. Trimming left V 8 bases short and J 4 bases short, with 18 bases between. Germline CDR1 and CDR2: MNHEY and SVGAGI. This CDR3 spans 15 amino acids. The chain has TRBV6-5 and TRBJ2-1; a weak D match, TRBD2 (6 bases). Sequenced: peripheral blood. This sequence originates from a woman under 30 with acute or convalescent COVID-19. The CDR3, as DNA: TGTGCCAGCCTAGCGTCGGGCGGGCGATACAATGAGCAGTTCTTC. The encoded protein is CASLASGGRYNEQFF.